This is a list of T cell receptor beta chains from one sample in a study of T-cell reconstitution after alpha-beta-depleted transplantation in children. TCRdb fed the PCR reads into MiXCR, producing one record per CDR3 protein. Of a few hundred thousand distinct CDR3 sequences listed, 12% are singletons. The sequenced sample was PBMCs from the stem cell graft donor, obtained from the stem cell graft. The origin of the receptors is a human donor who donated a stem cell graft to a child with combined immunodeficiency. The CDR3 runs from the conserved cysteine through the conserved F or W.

CASTQTGKQETQYF	14	TRBV12-3/TRBV12-4	TRBJ2-5
CASSLRSAMSSYEQYF	16	TRBV28	TRBJ2-7
CASSAPPGRQETQYF	15	TRBV9	TRBJ2-5
CASSSPLAGESAETQYF	17	TRBV7-8	TRBJ2-5
CASSPSARGYEQYF	14	TRBV18	TRBJ2-7
CASSLFTGGVGYEQYF	16	TRBV28	TRBJ2-7
CASSPGTGEAGELFF	15	TRBV11-3	TRBJ2-2
CSAREPGIGGKLFF	14	TRBV20-1	TRBJ1-4
CSVEDPGQGYYEQYF	15	TRBV29-1	TRBJ2-7
CASSFVPGSEQYF	13	TRBV7-9	TRBJ2-7
CSIQGGWTYEQYF	13	TRBV29-1	TRBJ2-7